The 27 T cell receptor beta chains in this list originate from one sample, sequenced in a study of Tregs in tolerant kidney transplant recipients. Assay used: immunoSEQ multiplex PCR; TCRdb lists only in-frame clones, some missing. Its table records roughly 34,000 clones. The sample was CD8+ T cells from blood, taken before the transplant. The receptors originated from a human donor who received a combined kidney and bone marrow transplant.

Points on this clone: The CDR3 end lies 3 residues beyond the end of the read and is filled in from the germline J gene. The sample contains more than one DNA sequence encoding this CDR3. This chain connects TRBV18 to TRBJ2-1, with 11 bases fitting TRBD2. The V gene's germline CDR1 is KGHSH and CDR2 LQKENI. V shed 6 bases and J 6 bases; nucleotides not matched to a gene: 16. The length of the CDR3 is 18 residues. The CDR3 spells CASSPAGDSGGAFNEQFF. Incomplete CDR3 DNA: TGTGCCAGCTCCCCCGCCGGGGATAGCGGGGGGGCCTTCAATGAG.

The covered CDR3 bases are TGTGCCAGCGAGCAAAGACAGGGGTACACTGAA. This gives the protein CASEQRQGYTE. The entire CDR3 reads CASEQRQGYTEAFF. The chain joins TRBV2 to TRBJ1-1; 8 bases map to TRBD1. The CDR3 end lies 3 residues beyond the end of the read and is filled in from the germline J gene. Trimming at V came to 8 bases and at J to 3 bases, leaving 8 bases not matched to a gene. Germline V gene lookup returns CDR1 SNHLY and CDR2 FYNNEI. This CDR3 is 14 amino acids long.

CDR3 DNA, as far as it was read: TGTGCCTGGAGTGTAACTAGCGGATCCTACGAG. Protein sequence: CAWSVTSGSYE. The entire CDR3 protein reads CAWSVTSGSYEQYF. The chain uses TRBV30 and TRBJ2-7; 8 bases fit TRBD2. Sequencing ends 3 residues short of the CDR3 end; the germline J gene provides the rest. From germline, CDR1 is GTSNPN and CDR2 SVGIG (reference sequence). The CDR3 runs 14 residues. Trimming at V came to 0 bases and at J to 1 base, leaving 2 bases not matched to a gene.

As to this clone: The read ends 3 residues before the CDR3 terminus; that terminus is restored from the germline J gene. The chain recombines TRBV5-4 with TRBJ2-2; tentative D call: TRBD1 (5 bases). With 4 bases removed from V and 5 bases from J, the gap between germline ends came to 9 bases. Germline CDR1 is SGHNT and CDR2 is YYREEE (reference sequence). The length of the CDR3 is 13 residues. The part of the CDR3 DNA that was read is TGTGCCAGCAGCGCCGCAGGGACCGGGGAG. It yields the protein CASSAAGTGE. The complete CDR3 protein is CASSAAGTGELFF.

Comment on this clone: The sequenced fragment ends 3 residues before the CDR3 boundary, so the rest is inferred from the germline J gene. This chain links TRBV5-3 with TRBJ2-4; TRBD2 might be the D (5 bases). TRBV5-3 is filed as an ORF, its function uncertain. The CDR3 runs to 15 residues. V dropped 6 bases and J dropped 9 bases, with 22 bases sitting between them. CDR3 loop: CARKRRTPGYGIQYF. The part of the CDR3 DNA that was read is TGTGCCAGAAAGCGCCGGACTCCGGGTTACGGCATT.

The CDR3 bases that were read are TGTGCCAGCAGCTTAGGGGCCTATGAG. Amino acids: CASSLGAYE. The whole CDR3 sequence is CASSLGAYEQFF. The genes are TRBV7-9 and TRBJ2-1; D ambiguous. The CDR3 is cut off 3 residues early in the read; its end comes from the germline J gene. The CDR3 is made up of 12 amino acids. Trimming removed 1 base at V and 8 bases at J, with 6 bases between. CDR1 is SEHNR, CDR2 FQNEAQ, per germline (reference sequence).

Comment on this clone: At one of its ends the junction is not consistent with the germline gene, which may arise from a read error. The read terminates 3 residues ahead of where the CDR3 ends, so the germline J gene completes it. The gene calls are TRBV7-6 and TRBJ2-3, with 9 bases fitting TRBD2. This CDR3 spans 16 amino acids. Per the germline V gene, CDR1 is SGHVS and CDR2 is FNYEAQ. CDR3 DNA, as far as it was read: TGTGCCAGCAGCTTAGAGTCCCTAGCGGGGACAGATGCG. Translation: CASSLESLAGTDA. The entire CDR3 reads CASSLESLAGTDAQYF.

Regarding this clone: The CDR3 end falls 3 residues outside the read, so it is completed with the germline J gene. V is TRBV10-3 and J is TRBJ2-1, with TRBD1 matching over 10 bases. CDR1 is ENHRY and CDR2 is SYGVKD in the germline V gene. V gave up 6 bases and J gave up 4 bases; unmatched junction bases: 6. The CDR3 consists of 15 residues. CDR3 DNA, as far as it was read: TGTGCCATCAGCCCCGGGACAGGGGCTTACAATGAG. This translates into CAISPGTGAYNE. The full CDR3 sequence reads CAISPGTGAYNEQFF.

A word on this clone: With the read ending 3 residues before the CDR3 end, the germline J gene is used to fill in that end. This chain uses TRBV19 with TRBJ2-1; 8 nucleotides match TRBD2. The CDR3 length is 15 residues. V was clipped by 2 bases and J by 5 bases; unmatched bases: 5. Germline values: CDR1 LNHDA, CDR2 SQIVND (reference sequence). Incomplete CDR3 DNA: TGTGCCAGTAGTATAAGCCTAGCGGGTAACAATGAG. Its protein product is CASSISLAGNNE. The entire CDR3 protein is CASSISLAGNNEQFF.

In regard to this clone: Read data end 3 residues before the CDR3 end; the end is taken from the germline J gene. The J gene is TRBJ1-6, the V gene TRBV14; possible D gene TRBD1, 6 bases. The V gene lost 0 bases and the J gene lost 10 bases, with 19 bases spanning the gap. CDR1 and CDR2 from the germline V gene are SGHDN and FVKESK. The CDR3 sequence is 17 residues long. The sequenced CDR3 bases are TGTGCCAGCAGCCAAGACTCACTACAGGGTTTTGGGTCACCC. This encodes CASSQDSLQGFGSP. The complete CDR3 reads CASSQDSLQGFGSPLHF.

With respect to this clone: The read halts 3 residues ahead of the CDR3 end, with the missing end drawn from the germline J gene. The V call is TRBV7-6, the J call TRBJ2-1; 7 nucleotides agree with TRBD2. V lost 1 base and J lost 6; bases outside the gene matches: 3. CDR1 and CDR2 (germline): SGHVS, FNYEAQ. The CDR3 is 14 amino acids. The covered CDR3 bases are TGTGCCAGCAGCTTAGGCGGGAGTAGCAATGAG. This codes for CASSLGGSSNE. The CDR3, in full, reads CASSLGGSSNEQFF. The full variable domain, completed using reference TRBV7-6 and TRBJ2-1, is GAGVSQSPRYKVTKRGQDVALRCDPISGHVSLYWYRQALGQGPEFLTYFNYEAQQDKSGLPNDRFSAERPEGSISTLTIQRTEQRDSAMYRCASSLGGSSNEQFFGPGTRLTVL.

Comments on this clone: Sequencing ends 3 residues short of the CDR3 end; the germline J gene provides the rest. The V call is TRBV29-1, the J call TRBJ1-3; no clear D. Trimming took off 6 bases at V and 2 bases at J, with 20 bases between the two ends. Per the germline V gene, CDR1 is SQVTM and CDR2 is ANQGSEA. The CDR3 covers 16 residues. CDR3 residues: CSVAGLRETPGNTIYF. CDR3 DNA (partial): TGCAGCGTAGCCGGTTTGCGGGAAACCCCTGGAAACACC. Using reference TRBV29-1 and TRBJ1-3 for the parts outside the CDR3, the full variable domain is SAVISQKPSRDICQRGTSLTIQCQVDSQVTMMFWYRQQPGQSLTLIATANQGSEATYESGFVIDKFPISRPNLTFSTLTVSNMSPEDSSIYLCSVAGLRETPGNTIYFGEGSWLTVV.

CDR3 DNA, as far as it was read: TGTGCCAGCAGCTCCGACGGGACAGGGAACTATGGC. This sequence encodes CASSSDGTGNYG. The entire CDR3 protein reads CASSSDGTGNYGYTF. The chain couples TRBV7-9 to TRBJ1-2; 9 nucleotides agree with TRBD1. From the germline J gene comes the end of the CDR3, since the read stops 3 residues before it. V was clipped by 4 bases and J by 2 bases; unmatched bases: 5. CDR3 length equals 15 residues. Germline V gene data show CDR1 as SEHNR and CDR2 as FQNEAQ (reference sequence).

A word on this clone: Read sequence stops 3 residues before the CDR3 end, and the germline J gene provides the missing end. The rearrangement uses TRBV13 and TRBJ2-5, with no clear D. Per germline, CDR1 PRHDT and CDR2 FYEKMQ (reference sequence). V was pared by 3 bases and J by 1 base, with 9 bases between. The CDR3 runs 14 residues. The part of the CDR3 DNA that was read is TGTGCCAGCAGCTTCACTGGGCGCCAAGAGACC. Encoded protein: CASSFTGRQET. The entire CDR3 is CASSFTGRQETQYF.

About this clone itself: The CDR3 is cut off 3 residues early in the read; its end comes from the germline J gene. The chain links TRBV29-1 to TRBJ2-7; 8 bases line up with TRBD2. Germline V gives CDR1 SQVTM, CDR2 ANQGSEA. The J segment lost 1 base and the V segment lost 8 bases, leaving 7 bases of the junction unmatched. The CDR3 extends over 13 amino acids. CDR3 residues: CSTGGPTSYEQYF. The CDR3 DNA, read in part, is TGCAGCACGGGGGGGCCAACTTCCTACGAG.

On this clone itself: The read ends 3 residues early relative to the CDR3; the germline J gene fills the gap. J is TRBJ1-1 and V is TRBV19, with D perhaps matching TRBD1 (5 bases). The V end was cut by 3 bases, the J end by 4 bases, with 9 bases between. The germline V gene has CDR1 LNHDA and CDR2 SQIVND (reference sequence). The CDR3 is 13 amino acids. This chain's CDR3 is CASSMGLLTEAFF. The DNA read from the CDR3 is TGTGCCAGTAGTATGGGACTGCTCACTGAA.

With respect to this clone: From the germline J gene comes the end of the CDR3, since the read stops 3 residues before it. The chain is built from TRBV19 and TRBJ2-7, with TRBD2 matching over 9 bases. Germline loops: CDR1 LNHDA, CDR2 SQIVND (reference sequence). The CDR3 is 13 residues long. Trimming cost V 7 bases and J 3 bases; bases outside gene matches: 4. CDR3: CASTAGGGYEQYF. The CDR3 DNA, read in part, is TGTGCCAGTACGGCGGGAGGGGGCTACGAG.

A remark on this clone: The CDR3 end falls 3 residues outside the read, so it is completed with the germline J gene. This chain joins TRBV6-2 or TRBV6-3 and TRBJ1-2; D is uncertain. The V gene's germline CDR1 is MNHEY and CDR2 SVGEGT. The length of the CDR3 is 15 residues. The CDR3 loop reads CASSYLGLNPFGYTF. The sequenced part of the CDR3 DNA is TGTGCCAGCAGTTACCTCGGACTGAATCCATTCGGC.

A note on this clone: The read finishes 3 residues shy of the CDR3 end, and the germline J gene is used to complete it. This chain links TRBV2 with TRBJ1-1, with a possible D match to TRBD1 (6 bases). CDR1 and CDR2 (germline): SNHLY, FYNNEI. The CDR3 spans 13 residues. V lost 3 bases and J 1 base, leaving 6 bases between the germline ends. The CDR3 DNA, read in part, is TGTGCCAGCAGTGAGACAGGGAACACTGAA. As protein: CASSETGNTE. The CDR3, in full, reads CASSETGNTEAFF.

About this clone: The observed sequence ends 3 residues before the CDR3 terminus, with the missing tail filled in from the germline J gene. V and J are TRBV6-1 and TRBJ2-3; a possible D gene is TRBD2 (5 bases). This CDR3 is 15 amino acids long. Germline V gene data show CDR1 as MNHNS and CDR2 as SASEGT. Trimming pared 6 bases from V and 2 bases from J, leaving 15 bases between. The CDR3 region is CASSELPGDTDTQYF. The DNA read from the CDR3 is TGTGCCAGCAGCGAACTACCCGGGGACACAGATACG.

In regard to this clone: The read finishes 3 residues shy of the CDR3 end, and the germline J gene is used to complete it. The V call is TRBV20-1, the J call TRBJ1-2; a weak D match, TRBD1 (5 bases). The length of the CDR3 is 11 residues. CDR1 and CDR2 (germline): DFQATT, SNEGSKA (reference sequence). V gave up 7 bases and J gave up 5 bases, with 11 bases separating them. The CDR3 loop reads CSVRGYYGYTF. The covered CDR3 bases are TGCAGTGTTCGGGGGTATTATGGC.

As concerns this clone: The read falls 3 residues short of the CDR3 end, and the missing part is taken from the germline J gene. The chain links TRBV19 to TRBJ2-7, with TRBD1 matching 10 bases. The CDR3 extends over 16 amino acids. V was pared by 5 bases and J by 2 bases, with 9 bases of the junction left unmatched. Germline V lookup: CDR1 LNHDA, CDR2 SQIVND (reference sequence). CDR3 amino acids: CASSPLPGTGAYEQYF. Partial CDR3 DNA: TGTGCCAGTAGTCCTCTGCCAGGGACAGGGGCCTACGAG.

The part of the CDR3 DNA that was read is TGTGCCAGCAGCTTAGCTCCCAGCTATGGC. It encodes CASSLAPSYG. The whole CDR3 protein reads CASSLAPSYGYTF. V and J are TRBV7-9 and TRBJ1-2, with D unresolved. The CDR3 end is not reached by the read, which stops 3 residues before it; the germline J gene fills it in. Trimming shortened V by 0 bases and J by 4 bases, and 6 bases separated the two germline ends. Germline lookup yields CDR1 SEHNR and CDR2 FQNEAQ (reference sequence). This CDR3 region has 13 residues.

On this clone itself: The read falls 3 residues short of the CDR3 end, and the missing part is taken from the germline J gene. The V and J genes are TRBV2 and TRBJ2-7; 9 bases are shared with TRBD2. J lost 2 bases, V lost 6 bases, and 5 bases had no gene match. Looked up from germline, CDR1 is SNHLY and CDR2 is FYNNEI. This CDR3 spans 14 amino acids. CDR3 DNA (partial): TGTGCCAGCAGGGGGCGGGGGGGCGCCTACGAG. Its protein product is CASRGRGGAYE. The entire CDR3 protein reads CASRGRGGAYEQYF.

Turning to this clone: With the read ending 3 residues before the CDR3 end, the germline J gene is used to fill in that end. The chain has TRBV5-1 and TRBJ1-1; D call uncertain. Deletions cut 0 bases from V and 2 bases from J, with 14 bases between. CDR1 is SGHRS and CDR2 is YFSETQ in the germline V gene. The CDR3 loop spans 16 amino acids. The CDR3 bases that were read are TGCGCCAGCAGCTTGGAGAGCCTCACCCTAAACACTGAA. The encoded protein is CASSLESLTLNTE. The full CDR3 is CASSLESLTLNTEAFF.

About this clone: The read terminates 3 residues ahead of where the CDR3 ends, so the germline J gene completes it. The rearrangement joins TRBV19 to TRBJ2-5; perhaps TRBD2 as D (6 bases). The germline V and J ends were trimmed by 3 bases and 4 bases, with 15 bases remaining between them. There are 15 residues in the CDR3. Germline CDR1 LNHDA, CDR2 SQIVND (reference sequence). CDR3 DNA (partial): TGTGCCAGTAGTATTTCCGGGACTCTTGTAGAGACC. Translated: CASSISGTLVET. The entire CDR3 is CASSISGTLVETQYF.

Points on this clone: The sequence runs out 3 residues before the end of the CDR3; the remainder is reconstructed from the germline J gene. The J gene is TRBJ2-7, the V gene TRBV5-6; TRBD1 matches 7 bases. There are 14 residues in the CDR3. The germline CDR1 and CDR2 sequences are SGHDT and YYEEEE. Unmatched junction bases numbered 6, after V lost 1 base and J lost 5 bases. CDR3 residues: CASSLPQGPHEQYF. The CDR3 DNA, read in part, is TGTGCCAGCAGCTTGCCACAGGGGCCCCACGAG.